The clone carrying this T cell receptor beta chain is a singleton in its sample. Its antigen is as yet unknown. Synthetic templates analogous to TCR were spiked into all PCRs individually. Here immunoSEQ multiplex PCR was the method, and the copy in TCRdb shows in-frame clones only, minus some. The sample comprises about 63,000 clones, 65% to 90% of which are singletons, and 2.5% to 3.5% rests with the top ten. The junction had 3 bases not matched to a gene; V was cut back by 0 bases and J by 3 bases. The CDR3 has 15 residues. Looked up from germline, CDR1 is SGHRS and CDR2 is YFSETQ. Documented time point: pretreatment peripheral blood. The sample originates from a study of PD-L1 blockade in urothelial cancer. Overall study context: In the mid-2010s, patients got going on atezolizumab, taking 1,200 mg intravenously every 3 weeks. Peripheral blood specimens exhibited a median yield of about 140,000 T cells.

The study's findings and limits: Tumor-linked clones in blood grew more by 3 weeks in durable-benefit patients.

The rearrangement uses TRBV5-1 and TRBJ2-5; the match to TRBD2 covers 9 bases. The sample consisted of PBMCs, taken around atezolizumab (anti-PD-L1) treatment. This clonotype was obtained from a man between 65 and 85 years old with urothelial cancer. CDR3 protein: CASSLGSSGEETQYF. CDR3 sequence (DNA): TGCGCCAGCAGCTTGGGGTCTAGCGGGGAAGAGACCCAGTACTTC.